The clone carrying this T cell receptor beta chain was counted a few times. Its antigen is unidentified. The data stem from a study of OX40 agonist ivuxolimab in advanced cancers. Study-wide context: Among those enrolled, mean age was approximately 62 years (range 23 to 79) and approximately 80% were male.

Points from the study as a whole: The CD4+ and CD8+ T cells in the blood had expanded clonally by week 6 at 0.1 to 3.0 mg/kg.

Only in-frame clones appear in the TCRdb table, and some are missing; sequencing was by immunoSEQ multiplex PCR. The data contain more than 25,000 clones, around 86% of them seen just once; the ten biggest clones take up around 18%. The CDR3 consists of 16 residues. The V gene's germline CDR1 is SGHRS and CDR2 YFSETQ. V shed 4 bases and J shed 0 bases, with 16 bases lying between them. The chain links TRBV5-1 to TRBJ1-1; perhaps TRBD1 as D (6 bases). The receptor comes from an adult with an advanced solid tumor such as melanoma, head and neck, liver or kidney cancer. Sample: CD4+ or CD8+ T cells sorted from blood, taken in a trial of the OX40 agonist ivuxolimab. This chain's CDR3 is CASSPIQTGLNTEAFF. CDR3 coding DNA: TGCGCCAGCAGCCCTATCCAAACAGGGTTGAACACTGAAGCTTTCTTT.